This entry features one TCR beta chain sequence. This entry belongs to a study of blood T cell repertoires in COVID-19. Study details: Samples came from the United States, Italy and Spain, spanning acute and convalescent COVID-19.

V was shortened by 8 bases and J by 1 base, with 9 bases between the two germline ends. Germline assignment: CDR1 SGHTA and CDR2 FQGNSA. CDR3 size: 14 residues. In the authors' methods: Reference gene primer amplification gave estimated nucleated cell counts. Measured with immunoSEQ multiplex PCR; TCRdb has only the in-frame clones, and not every one. That table gives V, J and clone size, and the DNA gave D and trimming. Found here are roughly 240,000 clones, about 82% of them singletons; the top ten hold approximately 9.1%. The J gene is TRBJ2-6, the V gene TRBV7-2; tentative D call: TRBD2 (6 bases). The material sequenced was PBMCs or T cells enriched from blood (not recorded which). The clonotype comes from a woman aged 45-60 years with acute COVID-19. The CDR3 DNA reads TGTGCCAGCGGGGGGACTTCTGGGGCCAACGTCCTGACTTTC. Translation gives CASGGTSGANVLTF.